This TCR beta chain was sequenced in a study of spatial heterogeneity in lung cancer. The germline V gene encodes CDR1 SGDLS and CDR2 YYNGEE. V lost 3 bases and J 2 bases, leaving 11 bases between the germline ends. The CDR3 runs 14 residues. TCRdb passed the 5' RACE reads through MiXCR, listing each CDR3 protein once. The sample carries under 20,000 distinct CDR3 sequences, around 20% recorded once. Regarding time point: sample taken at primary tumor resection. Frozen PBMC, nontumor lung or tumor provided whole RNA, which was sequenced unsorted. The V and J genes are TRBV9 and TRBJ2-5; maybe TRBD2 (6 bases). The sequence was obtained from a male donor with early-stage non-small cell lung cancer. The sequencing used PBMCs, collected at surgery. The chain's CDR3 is CASSEGLPQETQYF. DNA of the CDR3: TGTGCCAGCAGCGAGGGACTCCCTCAAGAGACCCAGTACTTC.